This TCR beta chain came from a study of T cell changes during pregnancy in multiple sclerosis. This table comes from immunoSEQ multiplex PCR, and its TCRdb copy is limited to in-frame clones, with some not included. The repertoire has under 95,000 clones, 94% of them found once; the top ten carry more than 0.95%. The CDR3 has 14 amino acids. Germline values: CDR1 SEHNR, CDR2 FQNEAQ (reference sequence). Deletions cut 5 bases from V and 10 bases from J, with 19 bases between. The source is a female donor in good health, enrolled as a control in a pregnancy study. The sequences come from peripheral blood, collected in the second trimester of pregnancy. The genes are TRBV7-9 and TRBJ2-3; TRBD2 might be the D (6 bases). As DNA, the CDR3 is TGTGCCAGCAGCCCTAACCCGGGACTCGGAGCGCAGTATTTT. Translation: CASSPNPGLGAQYF.